The source of this T cell receptor (beta chain) is a study of blood T cell repertoires in COVID-19. This clone was seen only once. Produced via immunoSEQ multiplex PCR; TCRdb's table is partial and in-frame only. The repertoire includes more than 150,000 clones, approximately 82% of them detected once, and over 10% sits in the top ten. Trimming left V 4 bases short and J 3 bases short, with 9 bases between. Germline V gives CDR1 WNHNN, CDR2 SYGVQD (reference sequence). CDR3 length: 13 residues. The origin of this receptor is a man aged 65-85 years who had recovered from COVID-19. The chain employs TRBV10-1 and TRBJ2-5, with D uncertain. Sample: peripheral blood. This CDR3 reads CASSGHPKETQYF. DNA of the CDR3: TGCGCCAGCAGTGGGCACCCGAAAGAGACCCAGTACTTC.